One sample yielded the 9 T cell receptor beta chains listed below, sequenced in a study of blood T cells in healthy people across ages. Combining a sample-barcoded 5' primer with a J-beta primer mix, a second PCR ran for roughly 7 to 12 cycles. TCRdb recomputed calls from the 5' RACE reads with MiXCR, one row per CDR3 protein. The table records approximately 600,000 distinct CDR3 sequences, approximately 50% of them present only once. The sample was blood. Receptor source: a man in his sixties in good health.

The genes are TRBV7-8 and TRBJ2-1; the match to TRBD1 covers 7 bases. The CDR3 sequence is 14 residues long. J lost 5 bases, V lost 5 bases, and 6 bases had no gene match. Germline V gene lookup returns CDR1 SGHVS and CDR2 FQNEAQ. The CDR3 nucleotides read TGTGCCAGCAGCGCAGGGACAGCTCACAATGAGCAGTTCTTC. The encoded protein is CASSAGTAHNEQFF.

The V gene is TRBV3-1, the J gene TRBJ2-1; weak D call: TRBD2 (7 bases). V lost 0 bases and J lost 6, with 18 bases in between. The CDR3 is 17 residues long. CDR1 LGHDT and CDR2 YNNKEL come from the germline V gene (reference sequence). CDR3 loop: CASSQERGGTLFNEQFF. The CDR3 nucleotides read TGTGCCAGCAGCCAAGAGAGGGGGGGGACCTTATTCAATGAGCAGTTCTTC.

This clonotype was picked up a small number of times. The V gene is TRBV2, the J gene TRBJ2-3; a possible D gene is TRBD2 (6 bases). The CDR3 extends over 13 amino acids. Between the trimmed V and J ends, which lost 8 bases and 6 bases, there was a span of 15 bases. Germline V CDR1 and CDR2: SNHLY, FYNNEI. CDR3 sequence reads: CASGGAGKDTQYF. The CDR3 bases are TGTGCCAGCGGAGGGGCAGGGAAGGATACGCAGTATTTT.

This rearrangement joins TRBV4-1 to TRBJ2-4; 10 positions match TRBD2. The end of the DNA is better explained by TRBJ2-7, so the J call may be wrong. In germline, CDR1 is MGHRA, CDR2 YSYEKL. The length of the CDR3 is 18 residues. CDR3 amino acids: CASSQDSLAGERSYEQYF. The CDR3 region has the DNA TGCGCCAGCAGCCAAGATAGCCTAGCGGGGGAGAGGTCCTACGAGCAGTACTTC.

The table lists this clonotype with a few counts. The chain joins TRBV9 to TRBJ2-4; no firm D call. The J call may be mistaken, given a closer DNA end match to TRBJ2-7. The germline V gene has CDR1 SGDLS and CDR2 YYNGEE. The CDR3 contains 14 residues. Here the CDR3 reads CASNRPMKLDEQYF. CDR3 in DNA: TGTGCCAGCAACCGTCCCATGAAGCTGGACGAGCAGTACTTC.

V usage is TRBV27 and J usage is TRBJ2-1; no reliable D call. V was shortened by 6 bases and J by 7 bases, with 10 bases between the two germline ends. This CDR3 is 12 amino acids long. Germline CDR1 and CDR2: MNHEY and SMNVEV (reference sequence). The CDR3 region is CASRGGPNEQFF. The DNA of the CDR3 is TGTGCCAGCAGGGGCGGCCCGAATGAGCAGTTCTTC.

The chain links TRBV4-1 to TRBJ2-5; D is perhaps TRBD1 or TRBD2 (6 bases each). The better agreement between TRBJ2-7 and the DNA end casts doubt on the J call. The CDR3 covers 15 residues. Germline CDR1 MGHRA, CDR2 YSYEKL. The CDR3 here is CASSQTTGAQYEQYF. In nucleotides, the CDR3 is TGCGCCAGCAGCCAAACGACGGGGGCACAATACGAGCAGTACTTC.

The table lists this clonotype with a few counts. The rearrangement links TRBV5-1 to TRBJ1-2, with no clear D. CDR1 and CDR2 from the germline V gene are SGHRS and YFSETQ. The CDR3 sequence is 15 residues long. V lost 0 bases and J 2 bases, leaving 11 bases between the germline ends. This CDR3 reads CASSLEAFPNYGYTF. In nucleotides, the CDR3 is TGCGCCAGCAGCTTGGAGGCGTTTCCCAACTATGGCTACACCTTC.

The rearrangement links TRBV6-6 to TRBJ2-1; 9 nucleotides match TRBD1. The germline CDR1 and CDR2 sequences are MNHNY and SVGAGI (reference sequence). V lost 10 bases to trimming and J lost 5 bases; unmatched junction nucleotides: 15. The CDR3 is made up of 16 amino acids. The CDR3 DNA sequence: TGTGCCACCCGCCCTGACCTGGGACAGGGTGACAATGAGCAGTTCTTC. Translated, it gives CATRPDLGQGDNEQFF.